Shown below are 2 T cell receptor beta chains from a single sample sequenced in a study of TIL therapy for anti-PD-1-resistant metastatic lung cancer. Time point described: pre-treatment sample, taken before nivolumab and TIL therapy. Sequencing used immunoSEQ v3. Sequencing used immunoSEQ multiplex PCR; TCRdb keeps in-frame clones, though not all of them. The sample shows tens of thousands of clones, around 63% of them seen only once. Sequenced here: blood, sampled at baseline. Receptors originate from a person aged 25 to 85 with non-small cell lung cancer.

A few counts support this clone. The chain links TRBV2 to TRBJ1-6; TRBD1 matches at 7 bases. Germline CDR1 SNHLY, CDR2 FYNNEI. The CDR3 runs to 15 residues. V gave up 6 bases and J gave up 6 bases; unmatched junction bases: 8. CDR3 residues: CASRLAGTVNSPLHF. Here the CDR3 DNA reads TGTGCCAGCAGGCTTGCCGGGACAGTTAATTCACCCCTCCACTTT.

The chain uses TRBV20-1 and TRBJ2-1; unclear D gene. V dropped 2 bases and J dropped 4 bases, with 3 bases sitting between them. From germline, CDR1 is DFQATT and CDR2 SNEGSKA (reference sequence). The CDR3 contains 11 residues. The CDR3 loop reads CSARSYNEQFF. For the CDR3, the DNA is TGCAGTGCTAGATCATACAATGAGCAGTTCTTC.